Presented here are 22 T cell receptor beta chains from one specimen sequenced in a study of OX40 agonist ivuxolimab in advanced cancers. Only in-frame clones appear in the TCRdb table, and some are missing; sequencing was by immunoSEQ multiplex PCR. The table shows 55,000 to 80,000 clones, with roughly 90% occurring only once. This sample comprised CD4+ or CD8+ T cells sorted from blood, obtained in a trial of the OX40 agonist ivuxolimab. The receptors here all came from an adult with an advanced solid tumor such as melanoma, head and neck, liver or kidney cancer.

This chain joins TRBV11-1 and TRBJ1-1; 7 bases line up with TRBD1. Trimming took 5 bases from V and 0 from J; bases not matched to a gene: 12. The V gene's germline CDR1 is SGHAT and CDR2 FQDESV (reference sequence). This CDR3 region has 17 residues. The DNA for the CDR3 is TGTGCCAGCAGCCGCGGGGATACCGGGACAGTGAACACTGAAGCTTTCTTT. Its protein product is CASSRGDTGTVNTEAFF. Full variable domain (remainder filled in from reference TRBV11-1 and TRBJ1-1): EAEVAQSPRYKITEKSQAVAFWCDPISGHATLYWYRQILGQGPELLVQFQDESVVDDSQLPKDRFSAERLKGVDSTLKIQPAELGDSAMYLCASSRGDTGTVNTEAFFGQGTRLTVV.

The chain recombines TRBV7-2 with TRBJ1-1; 7 bases line up with TRBD1. V lost 5 bases, J lost 0 bases, and 6 bases stayed unmatched. The CDR3 runs to 15 residues. Germline V gives CDR1 SGHTA, CDR2 FQGNSA. This CDR3 is CASSASGTVNTEAFF. CDR3 sequence (DNA): TGTGCCAGCAGCGCCTCCGGGACAGTGAACACTGAAGCTTTCTTT.

This clone appeared a single time. V is TRBV4-2 and J is TRBJ2-3; 7 bases line up with TRBD2. CDR3 size: 19 residues. Germline assignment: CDR1 LGHNA and CDR2 YNFKEQ. Trimming at V came to 1 base and at J to 3 bases, leaving 16 bases not matched to a gene. The CDR3 DNA is TGTGCCAGCAGCCAAGGTTTTAAGGTCGCGGGAGAGATGACAGATACGCAGTATTTT. Its translation: CASSQGFKVAGEMTDTQYF.

This clone was detected a few times. The rearrangement uses TRBV11-2 and TRBJ2-7; maybe TRBD2 (6 bases). The V end was cut by 5 bases, the J end by 0 bases, with 11 bases between. Germline values: CDR1 SGHAT, CDR2 FQNNGV. This CDR3 region has 14 residues. The CDR3 reads CASSPGLDSYEQYF. The CDR3 coding sequence is TGTGCCAGCAGCCCGGGACTTGACTCCTACGAGCAGTACTTC.

The V call is TRBV7-9, the J call TRBJ2-2, with unresolved D. The CDR3 is 11 amino acids. CDR1 is SEHNR and CDR2 is FQNEAQ in the germline V gene (reference sequence). V lost 6 bases and J 7 bases, leaving 6 bases between the germline ends. The CDR3 protein is CASRTDGELFF. CDR3 sequence (DNA): TGTGCCAGCAGAACCGACGGGGAGCTGTTTTTT.

A few counts support this clone. This chain links TRBV5-5 with TRBJ2-1, with D possibly being TRBD1 (5 bases). CDR3 size: 13 residues. Trimming took 4 bases from V and 9 from J, leaving 14 bases between them. The germline gives CDR1 SGHKS, CDR2 YYEKEE (reference sequence). CDR3 protein: CASSQGPLAEQFF. For the CDR3, the DNA is TGTGCCAGCAGCCAGGGCCCCTTGGCTGAGCAGTTCTTC.

Comments on this clone: The junction shows a germline mismatch at one end, possibly a read error. Different DNA sequences within this sample yield the same CDR3. The chain joins TRBV18 to TRBJ2-6, with D tentatively TRBD1 (5 bases). Germline CDR1 is KGHSH and CDR2 is LQKENI. The CDR3 is 15 residues long. As DNA, the CDR3 is TGTGCCAGCTCACCACAGGGGAATGGGGCCAACGTCTTGACTTTC. It encodes CASSPQGNGANVLTF.

The chain recombines TRBV10-1 with TRBJ2-3, with unresolved D. From germline, CDR1 is WNHNN and CDR2 SYGVQD (reference sequence). V dropped 3 bases and J dropped 0 bases, with 1 base sitting between them. The CDR3 spans 12 residues. CDR3 region: CASSDSTDTQYF. CDR3 nucleotide sequence: TGCGCCAGCAGTGACAGCACAGATACGCAGTATTTT.

J is TRBJ2-7 and V is TRBV18; weak D call: TRBD2 (5 bases). This CDR3 is 12 amino acids long. The germline V gene has CDR1 KGHSH and CDR2 LQKENI. With 6 bases removed from V and 4 bases from J, the gap between germline ends came to 10 bases. This CDR3 is CASSRGGYEQYF. The CDR3 DNA sequence: TGTGCCAGCTCTCGAGGAGGATACGAGCAGTACTTC.

The CDR3 nucleotides are TGTGCCATCAGTTTGACCCCTAGGGAGAACTATGGCTACACCTTC. As protein: CAISLTPRENYGYTF. The chain joins TRBV10-3 to TRBJ1-2; no clear D. The CDR3 runs to 15 residues. Looked up from germline, CDR1 is ENHRY and CDR2 is SYGVKD. V lost 5 bases and J lost 2, with 15 bases in between.

The chain links TRBV2 to TRBJ1-5; TRBD1 is a possible D gene (6 bases). V lost 6 bases and J lost 3, with 24 bases in between. CDR3 length: 18 amino acids. CDR1 is SNHLY, CDR2 FYNNEI, per germline. CDR3 nucleotide sequence: TGTGCCAGCAGCAGAGATGGGACACATCCTAGCTACAATCAGCCCCAGCATTTT. As protein: CASSRDGTHPSYNQPQHF.

The V and J genes are TRBV5-6 and TRBJ2-7, with D tentatively TRBD2 (6 bases). The CDR3 extends over 17 amino acids. V was shortened by 2 bases and J by 1 base, with 19 bases between the two germline ends. In germline, CDR1 is SGHDT, CDR2 YYEEEE. CDR3 residues: CASSLLDGTPQSYEQYF. The CDR3 coding sequence is TGTGCCAGCAGCTTACTCGATGGGACTCCGCAATCCTACGAGCAGTACTTC.

This sequence joins TRBV5-1 and TRBJ2-2; D gene ambiguous. The germline gives CDR1 SGHRS, CDR2 YFSETQ. Trimming pared 0 bases from V and 5 bases from J, leaving 14 bases between. The CDR3 extends over 16 amino acids. CDR3 amino acids: CASSLVQLGLTGELFF. The CDR3 DNA sequence: TGCGCCAGCAGCTTGGTACAGTTGGGCCTAACCGGGGAGCTGTTTTTT. Together with reference TRBV5-1 and TRBJ2-2, the CDR3 gives the full variable domain: KAGVTQTPRYLIKTRGQQVTLSCSPISGHRSVSWYQQTPGQGLQFLFEYFSETQRNKGNFPGRFSGRQFSNSRSEMNVSTLELGDSALYLCASSLVQLGLTGELFFGEGSRLTVL.

V usage is TRBV9 and J usage is TRBJ2-7; 10 nucleotides align to TRBD1. The CDR3 consists of 14 residues. V was pared by 0 bases and J by 4 bases, with 1 base of the junction left unmatched. In germline, CDR1 is SGDLS, CDR2 YYNGEE. The CDR3 loop is CASSVGGQGYEQYF. CDR3 bases: TGTGCCAGCAGCGTAGGGGGACAGGGGTACGAGCAGTACTTC.

The rearrangement uses TRBV11-2 and TRBJ1-1; D gene unclear. The CDR3 is 14 amino acids. The V end lost 5 bases, the J end lost 0 bases, and 10 bases lay between the germline ends. Germline assignment: CDR1 SGHAT and CDR2 FQNNGV. The CDR3 nucleotides are TGTGCCAGCAGCCTCGGACCGATGAACACTGAAGCTTTCTTT. It specifies CASSLGPMNTEAFF.

This chain connects TRBV7-9 to TRBJ2-3; a weak D match, TRBD2 (5 bases). Germline CDR1 is SEHNR and CDR2 is FQNEAQ (reference sequence). The CDR3 extends over 12 amino acids. The V end lost 5 bases, the J end lost 8 bases, and 11 bases lay between the germline ends. The chain's CDR3 is CASSPDYGTQYF. In DNA, the CDR3 is TGTGCCAGCAGCCCCGACTATGGTACGCAGTATTTT.

The rearrangement links TRBV6-5 to TRBJ1-4; the D gene is possibly TRBD1 (6 bases). V lost 6 bases and J 8 bases, leaving 16 bases between the germline ends. CDR3 length: 14 amino acids. Per the germline V gene, CDR1 is MNHEY and CDR2 is SVGAGI. The CDR3, as DNA: TGTGCCAGCAGCAGGGGCTACGGCAGGGAAAAACTGTTTTTT. It encodes CASSRGYGREKLFF.

This chain links TRBV5-1 with TRBJ1-1; 9 bases are a match to TRBD1. The V gene's germline CDR1 is SGHRS and CDR2 YFSETQ. The trim removed 4 bases at V and 5 bases at J, leaving 6 bases unmatched. The CDR3 totals 14 residues. The CDR3 region has the DNA TGCGCCAGCAGCGGACAGGGGTTTAATACTGAAGCTTTCTTT. The encoded protein is CASSGQGFNTEAFF.

CDR3 in amino acids: CASSSDRAKNIQYF. CDR3 sequence (DNA): TGTGCCAGCAGTTCCGACAGGGCCAAAAACATTCAGTACTTC. This chain uses TRBV6-5 with TRBJ2-4, with a weak D call TRBD1 (6 bases). V lost 4 bases, J lost 1 base, and 8 bases lay in between. Germline CDR1 is MNHEY and CDR2 is SVGAGI. The CDR3 contains 14 residues.

This clone was seen only a few times. The genes are TRBV20-1 and TRBJ1-2; D is undetermined. The CDR3 totals 11 residues. The germline V gene has CDR1 DFQATT and CDR2 SNEGSKA (reference sequence). Trimming took off 5 bases at V and 8 bases at J, with 12 bases between the two ends. In DNA form, the CDR3 reads TGCAGTGCTCCTTGGGGAGGAGGCTACACCTTC. Translating gives CSAPWGGGYTF.

This clone was seen more than once but under ten times. The V gene is TRBV27, the J gene TRBJ1-1; D gene unclear. The CDR3 runs 14 residues. Germline loops: CDR1 MNHEY, CDR2 SMNVEV (reference sequence). The germline V and J ends were trimmed by 3 bases and 1 base, with 9 bases remaining between them. The CDR3 loop reads CASSLAEKNTEAFF. The DNA for the CDR3 is TGTGCCAGCAGTTTGGCAGAAAAGAACACTGAAGCTTTCTTT.

This chain connects TRBV25-1 to TRBJ2-3; maybe TRBD2 (5 bases). Germline V CDR1 and CDR2: MGHDK, SYGVNS. Trimming took off 1 base at V and 0 bases at J, with 11 bases between the two ends. The CDR3 is 16 amino acids. Here the CDR3 DNA reads TGTGCCAGCAGTGAATTTGAGGGAAAAAGCACAGATACGCAGTATTTT. Amino acid sequence: CASSEFEGKSTDTQYF.